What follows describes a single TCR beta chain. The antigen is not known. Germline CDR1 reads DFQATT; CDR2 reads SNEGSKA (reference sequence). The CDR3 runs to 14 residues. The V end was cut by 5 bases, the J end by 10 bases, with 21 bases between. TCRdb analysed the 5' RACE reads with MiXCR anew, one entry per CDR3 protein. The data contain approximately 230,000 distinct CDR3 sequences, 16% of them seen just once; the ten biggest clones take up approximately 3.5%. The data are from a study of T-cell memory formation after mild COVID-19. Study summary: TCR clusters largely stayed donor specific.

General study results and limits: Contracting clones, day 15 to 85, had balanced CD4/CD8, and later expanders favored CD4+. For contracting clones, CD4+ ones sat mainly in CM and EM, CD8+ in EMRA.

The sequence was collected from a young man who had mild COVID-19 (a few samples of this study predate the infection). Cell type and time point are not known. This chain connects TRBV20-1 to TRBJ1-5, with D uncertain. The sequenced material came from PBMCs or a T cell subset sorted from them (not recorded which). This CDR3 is CSAPSGSGQRPQHF. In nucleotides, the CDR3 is TGCAGTGCTCCTTCCGGGAGCGGCCAAAGACCCCAGCATTTT.